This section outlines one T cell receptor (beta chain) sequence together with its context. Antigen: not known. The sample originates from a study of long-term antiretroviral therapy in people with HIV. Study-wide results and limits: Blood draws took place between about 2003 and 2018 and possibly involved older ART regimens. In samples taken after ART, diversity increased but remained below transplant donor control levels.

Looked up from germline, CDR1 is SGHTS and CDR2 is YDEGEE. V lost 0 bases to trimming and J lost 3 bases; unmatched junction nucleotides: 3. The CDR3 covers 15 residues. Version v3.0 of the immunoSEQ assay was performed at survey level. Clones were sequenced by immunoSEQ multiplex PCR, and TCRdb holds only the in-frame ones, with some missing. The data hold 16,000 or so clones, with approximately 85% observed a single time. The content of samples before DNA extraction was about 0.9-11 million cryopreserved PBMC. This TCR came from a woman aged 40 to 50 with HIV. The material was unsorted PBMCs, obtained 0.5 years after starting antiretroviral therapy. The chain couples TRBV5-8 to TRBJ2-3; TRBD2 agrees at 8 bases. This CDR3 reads CASSLGGRWTDTQYF. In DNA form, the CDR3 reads TGTGCCAGCAGCTTGGGCGGGAGGTGGACAGATACGCAGTATTTT. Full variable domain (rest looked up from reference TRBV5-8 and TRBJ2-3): EAGVTQSPTHLIKTRGQQATLRCSPISGHTSVYWYQQALGLGLQFLLWYDEGEERNRGNFPPRFSGRQFPNYSSELNVNALELEDSALYLCASSLGGRWTDTQYFGPGTRLTVL.